A selection of T cell receptor beta chains follows, all from one sample in a study of technical replicates of blood from a few donors. This table comes from immunoSEQ multiplex PCR, and its TCRdb copy is limited to in-frame clones, with some not included. The sample shows tens of thousands of clones, approximately 94% of them seen only once. Sequenced sample: T cells isolated from PBMCs. The receptors originated from a human donor in good health. The CDR3 runs from the conserved cysteine through the conserved F or W.

>TRBV10-1|TRBJ2-2
CASSLTEYTNTGELFF
>TRBV5-1|TRBJ2-7
CASSLGHSFYEQYF
>TRBV9|TRBJ2-5
CASSAEAEETQYF
>TRBV13|TRBJ1-3
CASSWEGNTIYF
>TRBV4-1|TRBJ2-3
CASSPTQGAGTDTQYF
>TRBV27|TRBJ2-1
CASVTYLGDTYNEQFF
>TRBV5-4|TRBJ1-2
CASTGTLRGRRLNGYTF
>TRBV5-1|TRBJ2-5
CASSPDSPTWAQYF
>TRBV28|TRBJ1-1
CASSFSQRNTEAFF
>TRBV5-1|TRBJ2-1
CASSLATGSSYNEQFF
>TRBV29-1|TRBJ1-1
CSSQETVNTEAFF
>TRBV12-5|TRBJ1-1
CASGLVPGNTEAFF
>TRBV19|TRBJ1-1
CASRVRGNQAFF
>TRBV6-1|TRBJ2-1
CASSDPRLNEQFF
>TRBV7-6|TRBJ2-7
CASSTFRDSLYEQYF
>TRBV2|TRBJ2-1
CASYSDSGGDEQFF
>TRBV4-2|TRBJ2-2
CASSLRGGTGEAGELFF
>TRBV28|TRBJ2-7
CASSMGQGTSYEQYF
>TRBV5-6|TRBJ2-5
CASSPGLEETQYF
>TRBV14|TRBJ1-1
CASSQTGVSEAFF
>TRBV7-6|TRBJ1-1
CASSSGQSMNTEAFF
>TRBV6-5|TRBJ2-7
CASSSTGGFYEQYF
>TRBV6-5|TRBJ2-1
CASSLYNEQFF
>TRBV4-1|TRBJ1-2
CASRGGREAPSGYTF
>TRBV6-5|TRBJ1-6
CASSLGVSPLHF
>TRBV19|TRBJ2-1
CASSTSGRASPSHEQFF
>TRBV4-1|TRBJ2-7
CASSQGGQANYEQYF
>TRBV10-3|TRBJ2-3
CAISGQSTDTQYF
>TRBV19|TRBJ1-2
CASSINRAGGYTF
>TRBV6-1|TRBJ1-1
CASGGGGTEAFF
>TRBV5-1|TRBJ2-4
CASSLGLADENIQYF
>TRBV10-3|TRBJ2-1
CASRGTSEYNEQFF